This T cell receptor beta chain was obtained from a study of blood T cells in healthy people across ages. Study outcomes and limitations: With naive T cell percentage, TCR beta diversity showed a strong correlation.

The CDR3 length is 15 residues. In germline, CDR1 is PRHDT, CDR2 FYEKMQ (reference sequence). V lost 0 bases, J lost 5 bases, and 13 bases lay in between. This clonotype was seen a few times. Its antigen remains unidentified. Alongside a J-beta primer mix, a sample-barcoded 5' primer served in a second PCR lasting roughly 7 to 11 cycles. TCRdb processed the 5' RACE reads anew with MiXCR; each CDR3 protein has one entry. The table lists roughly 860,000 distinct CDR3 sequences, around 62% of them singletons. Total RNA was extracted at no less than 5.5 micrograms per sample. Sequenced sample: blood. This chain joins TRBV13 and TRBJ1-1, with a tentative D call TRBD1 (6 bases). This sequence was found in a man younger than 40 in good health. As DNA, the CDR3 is TGTGCCAGCAGCTTAGGTCGGGGGGCGCGGACTGAAGCTTTCTTT. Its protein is CASSLGRGARTEAFF.